This record covers a single TCR beta chain. Its antigen is unknown. Base-call qualities are not available, and no considerably larger clone is one nucleotide away. The cohort was made up of 500 to 850 healthy bone marrow donors. All cohort members were sampled while nominally healthy, although unrecorded immune exposures were likely present. The donor was CMV seronegative and was included in the group of over 300 seronegative cohort members. Every donor gave a peripheral blood sample, and the peripheral blood mononuclear cells from that sample were used for TCR beta sequencing. Genomic DNA was extracted from the blood cell samples with the Qiagen DNeasy Blood Extraction Kit. These data are taken from a study of cytomegalovirus exposure and HLA in healthy donors (dated by TCRdb to the late 2010s). Turning to the overall study: In an earlier analysis of roughly 500 of the donors, 250 to 350 Gb of sequence data and 100 million or so unique TCR beta sequences from 180 million or so T cells were reported. An early release that covered more than 550 HLA-typed donors contained around 300 gigabases of sequencing data and about 84 million unique TCR sequences. Of the roughly 400 genotyped donors, 65% to 90% fell in the genetic ancestry cluster associated with self-reported Caucasian donors. The study was designed to test whether signatures of past pathogen exposure could be identified by cataloging public T cell receptors. Using immunosequencing, the study profiled T cell repertoires from approximately 700 subjects and related those repertoires to cytomegalovirus serostatus. Along with the approximately 700-subject first cohort, a separate validation cohort of over 90 different subjects was used. High-throughput TCR immunosequencing, statistical association of individual TCRs with disease status, and machine learning were combined to predict cytomegalovirus infection status. A later analysis re-examined previously published TCR beta repertoires from roughly 720 donors and added high-resolution HLA genotyping to investigate patterns of TCR occurrence. In the later analysis, no new phenotypic data were used to find candidate immune exposures; instead, reliance was placed on TCR beta sequences and their occurrence across donors. In an earlier analysis of a few hundred of the donors, high-throughput TCR beta sequencing was used to judge whether each TCR beta V gene segment behaved as functional or pseudogenic. Donor age, sex, ethnicity and CMV serostatus were compiled together with the repertoire data. A later genetic analysis used genome-wide SNP genotypes for about 65% of the 666 donors, treating that subset as a discovery cohort. Every repertoire in the discovery cohort had been generated on one and the same sequencing platform. Both class I and class II loci were covered by HLA typing, at four-digit resolution. The number of typed donors differed by locus: about 629-630 for A, B, C, DRB1 and DQB1; approximately 540 for DQA1; some 590 for DPA1; and around 450 for DPB1. Roughly 5 DR-DQ haplotypes were treated as single units for association and clustering because of strong linkage in the cohort. Among around 400 genotyped donors of the cohort, an average of roughly 230,000 unique TCR beta nucleotide sequences was sequenced per donor, of which about 19% were non-productive. Paper-wide results and their limitations: Presence/absence analyses assumed roughly uniform sequencing depth across donors, an assumption that may not hold. Some IMGT-functional V segments, including TRBV6-2 and TRBV6-3, could not be distinguished by the 87-base-pair reads and were therefore excluded. When HLA alleles, especially DR and DQ, strongly co-occurred, attributing TCR associations to individual alleles was difficult. A later analysis found that HLA-associated TCR beta chains were more clonally expanded and had lower generation probabilities than equally common non-associated chains. The classifier was reported to diagnose cytomegalovirus status with high specificity and sensitivity in both the original and validation cohorts. An earlier analysis of approximately 500 of the donors showed that most TCR beta V segments appeared in productive rearrangements either about 87% or about 30% of the time, which broadly matched IMGT annotations. Most CMV-associated TCR beta chains appeared to be HLA-restricted in a later analysis, and the HLA associations seemed to be driven largely by CMV exposure. At a false discovery rate of 0.05, a later analysis linked 16,000 or so TCR beta sequences to specific HLA alleles. An association between a missense DCLRE1C variant and V-gene and J-gene trimming of TCR beta chains was found in a later genetic analysis and replicated in an independent cohort. In vitro tests confirmed that three of the cytomegalovirus-associated TCR beta chains recognize cytomegalovirus antigens. Compared with the roughly 670-donor mean, donors in an Asian-associated ancestry cluster had fewer N-insertions in productive TCRs, according to a later genetic analysis. A later analysis reported that several top co-occurrence clusters appeared linked to parvovirus B19, influenza, CMV and Epstein-Barr virus. This cohort had only TCR beta chains sequenced, and the lack of alpha or paired-chain data limited which features could be detected. Correlated functional status among segregating V segments might reflect linkage disequilibrium, but an unknown experimental factor could not be ruled out. Most TCR sequences were observed very rarely across donors, whereas some public TCRs were present in many individuals. CMV serostatus was the only immune exposure information available for the cohort. In a later analysis, TCR association rates were found to vary across HLA loci, with the most associated TCRs seen for DRB1 alleles and the fewest for HLA-C alleles. Because HLA typing was missing for some donors at each locus, association tests included only the typed subset. Because counts were too low, more than 15 rarely observed V segments, including chromosome 9 orphons, were left out of the earlier analysis of about 500 of the donors. A total of 150 to 200 TCR beta chains were listed by the study as associated with cytomegalovirus. A further reported finding was that TCR beta sequences accurately predicted the HLA-A and HLA-B alleles for most subjects in the first cohort. A cluster of highly shared sequence variants was judged likely to represent a technical artifact of the sequencing pipeline. According to the authors, the approach could potentially be generalized to other disease states and immunological phenotypes.

Libraries were made using the immunoSEQ multiplex PCR assay. The multiplex PCR relied on a mix of 60 forward primers for TCR Vbeta segments and 13 reverse primers for TCR Jbeta segments. The CDR3 region of rearranged TCR beta genes was amplified from genomic DNA with a multiplex PCR assay. Amplified TCR beta libraries were sequenced as 87-base-pair reads on the Illumina HiSeq System. Per the original workflow: In a later analysis, 80 million or so unique TCR beta chains were counted across the approximately 640 repertoires, and some 10 million of these chains were shared by at least two donors. Raw reads were error-corrected and collapsed into unique sequences by a nearest-neighbor algorithm in which closely related sequences were merged to remove PCR and sequencing errors. CDR3 sequences were aligned to IMGT reference sequences to assign V, D and J gene segments. For a sequence to be retained, at least a six-nucleotide match to both a V gene segment and a J gene segment was required. A rearrangement was called productive if the CDR3 had no stop codons and remained in frame with V and J, and every other rearrangement was called non-productive. Following IMGT convention, CDR3 was defined as the stretch from the second conserved V-encoded cysteine to the conserved J-encoded phenylalanine. Sequences without an unambiguous match to a single V gene segment were excluded from the earlier analysis of about 640 of the donors. In an earlier analysis of 500 to 750 of the donors, V segments were called functional above 56.7% productive rearrangements and were called segregating when the between-donor standard deviation exceeded 5%. A statistical classification framework was built to diagnose cytomegalovirus status from the catalog of TCR beta chain sequences. In a later analysis, V and J genes were assigned by comparing TCR nucleotide sequences against IMGT/GENE-DB human TR gene sequences. The TCRdist pipeline was used in a later analysis to assign CDR3 sequences and most-parsimonious VDJ recombination scenarios. In a later analysis, each TCR beta chain was defined by its CDR3 amino acid sequence together with its V-gene family, and reads without a unique V-gene family were excluded. A later analysis removed 500 to 650 highly shared, low-generation-probability nucleotide sequences to deal with suspected cross-contamination and a sequencing artifact. In a later analysis, a clonal expansion index for each public chain was calculated from normalized within-repertoire ranks of inferred template counts. A later analysis computed generation probabilities with a VDJ recombination model fitted to out-of-frame rearrangements, and checked the results against IGoR. In a later analysis, TCR-TCR, TCR-HLA and TCR-CMV co-occurrence was scored with hypergeometric tests, and a repertoire-size bias correction was applied to TCR pairs. A later analysis estimated false discovery rates by permuting HLA or CMV assignments 20 times. A later analysis grouped co-occurring TCRs with DBSCAN, adding TCRdist sequence similarity when clustering within HLA-allele-positive subsets. Co-occurrence clustering excluded repertoires with fewer than 30,000 or more than 120,000 public chains, plus five with anomalous nucleotide sharing. TCRdb re-hosts the immuneACCESS table, in-frame sequences only. Its copies lack some clones; in the studies checked, an unresolved V gene accounts for under half of them, and the cause for the rest is not known. V and J calls plus clone size are reproduced from that table; the DNA served to infer D and trimming. This sample lists some 180,000 clones; around 90% were detected once. The ten most abundant clones make up roughly 0.98% of the sample.

CDR1 and CDR2, per the germline V gene, are SGHDT and YYEEEE. V and J are truncated by 4 bases and 11 bases respectively, leaving an intervening sequence of 18 bases. Its CDR3 holds 13 amino acids, cysteine through phenylalanine. Just the 39-base CDR3 DNA is kept, in frame starting at base 1. The sequence links TRBV5-6 to TRBJ1-1; a tentative D call is TRBD1 (5 bases match). The receptor was derived from a boy between 2 and 10 years old in good health and CMV-seronegative. The specimen sequenced was PBMCs. DNA sequence: TGTGCCAGCAGCATCGGGGGGAGGATCGGGGCTTTCTTT. Its protein product is CASSIGGRIGAFF.